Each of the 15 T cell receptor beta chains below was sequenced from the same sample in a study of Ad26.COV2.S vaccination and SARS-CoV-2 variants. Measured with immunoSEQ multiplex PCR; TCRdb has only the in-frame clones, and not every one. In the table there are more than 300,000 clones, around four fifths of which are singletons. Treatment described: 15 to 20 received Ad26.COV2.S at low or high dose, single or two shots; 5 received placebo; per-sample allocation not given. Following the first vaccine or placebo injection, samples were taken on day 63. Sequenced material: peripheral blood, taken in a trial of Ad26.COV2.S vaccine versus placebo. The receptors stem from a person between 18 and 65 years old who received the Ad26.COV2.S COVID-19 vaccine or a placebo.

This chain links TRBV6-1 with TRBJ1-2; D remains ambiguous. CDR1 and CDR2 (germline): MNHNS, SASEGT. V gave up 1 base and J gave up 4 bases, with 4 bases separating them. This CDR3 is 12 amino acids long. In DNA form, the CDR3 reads TGTGCCAGCAGTGAAGTCATCTATGGCTACACCTTC. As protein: CASSEVIYGYTF.

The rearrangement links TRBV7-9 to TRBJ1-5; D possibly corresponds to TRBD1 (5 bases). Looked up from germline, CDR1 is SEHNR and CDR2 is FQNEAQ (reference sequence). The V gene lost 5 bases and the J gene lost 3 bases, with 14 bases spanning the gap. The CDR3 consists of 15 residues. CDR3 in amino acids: CASSSSTGANQPQHF. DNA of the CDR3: TGTGCCAGCAGCAGTTCGACTGGGGCCAATCAGCCCCAGCATTTT. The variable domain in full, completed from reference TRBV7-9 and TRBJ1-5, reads DTGVSQNPRHKITKRGQNVTFRCDPISEHNRLYWYRQTLGQGPEFLTYFQNEAQLEKSRLLSDRFSAERPKGSFSTLEIQRTEQGDSAMYLCASSSSTGANQPQHFGDGTRLSIL.

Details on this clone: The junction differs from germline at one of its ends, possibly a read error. The CDR3 DNA follows: TGTGCCAGCAGATACTCGGGACAACTCTCTGGAAACACCATATATTTT. This sequence encodes CASRYSGQLSGNTIYF. The V and J genes are TRBV6-2 or TRBV6-3 and TRBJ1-3, with D perhaps TRBD1 (6 bases). The CDR3 consists of 16 residues. Germline CDR1 is MNHEY and CDR2 is SVGEGT.

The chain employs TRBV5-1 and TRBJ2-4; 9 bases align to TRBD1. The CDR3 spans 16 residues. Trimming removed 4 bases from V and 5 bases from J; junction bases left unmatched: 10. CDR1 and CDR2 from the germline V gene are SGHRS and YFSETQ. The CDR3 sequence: CASSPDLRTGENIQYF. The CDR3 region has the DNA TGCGCCAGCAGCCCTGACCTTAGGACAGGGGAAAACATTCAGTACTTC.

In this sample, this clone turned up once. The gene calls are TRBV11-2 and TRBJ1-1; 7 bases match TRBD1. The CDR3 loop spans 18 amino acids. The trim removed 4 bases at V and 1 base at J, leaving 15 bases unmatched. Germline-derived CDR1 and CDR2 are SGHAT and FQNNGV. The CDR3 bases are TGTGCCAGCAGCTCCCTGAGACAGGGAGGCGTAAGGAACACTGAAGCTTTCTTT. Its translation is CASSSLRQGGVRNTEAFF.

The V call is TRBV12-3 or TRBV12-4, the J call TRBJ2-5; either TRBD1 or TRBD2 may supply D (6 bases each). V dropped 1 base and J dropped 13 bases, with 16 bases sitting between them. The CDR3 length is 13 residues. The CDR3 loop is CASSLGGATPPYF. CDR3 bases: TGTGCCAGCAGTTTAGGGGGGGCTACCCCCCCGTACTTC.

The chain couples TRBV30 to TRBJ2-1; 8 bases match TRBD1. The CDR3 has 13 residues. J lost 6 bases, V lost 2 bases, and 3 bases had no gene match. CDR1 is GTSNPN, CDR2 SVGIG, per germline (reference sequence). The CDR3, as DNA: TGTGCCTGGAGTTGGCAGGGGGCCAATGAGCAGTTCTTC. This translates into CAWSWQGANEQFF. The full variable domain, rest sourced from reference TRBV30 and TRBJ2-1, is SQTIHQWPATLVQPVGSPLSLECTVEGTSNPNLYWYRQAAGRGLQLLFYSVGIGQISSEVPQNLSASRPQDRQFILSSKKLLLSDSGFYLCAWSWQGANEQFFGPGTRLTVL.

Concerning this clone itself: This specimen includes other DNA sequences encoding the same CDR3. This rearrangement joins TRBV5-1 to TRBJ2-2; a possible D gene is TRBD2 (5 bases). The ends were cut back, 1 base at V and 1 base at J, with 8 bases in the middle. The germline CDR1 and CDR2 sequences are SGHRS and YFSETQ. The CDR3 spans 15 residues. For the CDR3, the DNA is TGCGCCAGCAGCTTGCTACGGGGGAACACCGGGGAGCTGTTTTTT. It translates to CASSLLRGNTGELFF.

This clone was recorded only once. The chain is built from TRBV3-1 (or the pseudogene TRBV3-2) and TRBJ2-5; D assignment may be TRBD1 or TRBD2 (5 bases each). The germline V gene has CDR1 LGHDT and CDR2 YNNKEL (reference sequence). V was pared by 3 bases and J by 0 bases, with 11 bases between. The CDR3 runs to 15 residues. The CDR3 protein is CASSHYMGDQETQYF. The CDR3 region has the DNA TGTGCCAGCAGCCACTATATGGGGGACCAAGAGACCCAGTACTTC.

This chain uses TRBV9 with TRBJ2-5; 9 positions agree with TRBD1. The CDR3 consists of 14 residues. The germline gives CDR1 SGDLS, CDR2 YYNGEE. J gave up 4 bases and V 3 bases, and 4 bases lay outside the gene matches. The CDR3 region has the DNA TGTGCCAGCAGCGCGGGGACAGGGAGAGAGACCCAGTACTTC. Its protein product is CASSAGTGRETQYF.

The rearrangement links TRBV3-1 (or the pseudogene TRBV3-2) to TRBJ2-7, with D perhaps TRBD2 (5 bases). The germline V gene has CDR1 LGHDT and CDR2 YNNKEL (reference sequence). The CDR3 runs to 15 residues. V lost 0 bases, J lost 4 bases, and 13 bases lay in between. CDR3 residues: CASSQDRTGIYEQYF. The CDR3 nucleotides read TGTGCCAGCAGCCAAGATCGGACGGGGATATACGAGCAGTACTTC.

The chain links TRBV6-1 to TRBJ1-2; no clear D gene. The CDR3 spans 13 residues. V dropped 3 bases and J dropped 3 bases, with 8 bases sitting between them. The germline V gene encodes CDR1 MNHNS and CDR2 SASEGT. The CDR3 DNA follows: TGTGCCAGCAGTGATAGTCCCTACTATGGCTACACCTTC. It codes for CASSDSPYYGYTF.

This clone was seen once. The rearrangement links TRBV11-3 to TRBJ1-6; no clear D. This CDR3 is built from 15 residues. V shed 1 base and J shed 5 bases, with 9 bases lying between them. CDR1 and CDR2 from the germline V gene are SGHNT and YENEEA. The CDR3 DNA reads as TGTGCCAGCAGCTTAGCGTCGGGAAATAATTCACCCCTCCACTTT. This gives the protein CASSLASGNNSPLHF.

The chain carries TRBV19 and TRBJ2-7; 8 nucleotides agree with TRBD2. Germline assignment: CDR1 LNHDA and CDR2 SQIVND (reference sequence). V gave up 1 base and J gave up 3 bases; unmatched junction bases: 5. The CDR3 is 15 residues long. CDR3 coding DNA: TGTGCCAGTAGTATAGTGAGCGGGGGCCTCTACGAGCAGTACTTC. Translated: CASSIVSGGLYEQYF.

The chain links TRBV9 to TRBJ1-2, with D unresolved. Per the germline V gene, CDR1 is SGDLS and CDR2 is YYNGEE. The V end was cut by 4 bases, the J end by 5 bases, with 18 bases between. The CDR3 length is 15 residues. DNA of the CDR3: TGTGCCAGCAGCCAACGGGTCTTCGAACGATATGGCTACACCTTC. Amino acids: CASSQRVFERYGYTF.